This T cell receptor (beta chain) was profiled in a study of T cell repertoires in cytomegalovirus infection. Study-level points and caveats: Within the response measured ex vivo, HLA-C-restricted CMV-specific TCR beta clonotypes were dominant.

This clonotype appeared a few times. Its antigen is unidentified. This CDR3 region has 15 residues. In germline, CDR1 is MNHNS, CDR2 SASEGT. The V end was cut by 0 bases, the J end by 3 bases, with 12 bases between. Via MiXCR, TCRdb re-called the reads, giving one row per CDR3 protein. The sample shows some 350,000 distinct CDR3 sequences, almost 30% of them seen only once. Material: cultured PBMCs, obtained from culture after CMV antigen stimulation. The origin of this receptor is a human donor in good health (CMV status not recorded). Some clones in this sample may be carry-over from other donors' samples. The V call is TRBV6-1, the J call TRBJ2-7, with TRBD1 as a possible D gene (6 bases). DNA of the CDR3: TGTGCCAGCAGTGAAGCGTGGGACACCTTCTACGAGCAGTACTTC. The encoded protein is CASSEAWDTFYEQYF.